A single sample is the source of the 5 T cell receptor beta chains below, sequenced in a study of control samples from healthy donors and cancer patients. TCRdb's copy holds only in-frame clones and misses some; the assay was immunoSEQ multiplex PCR. The sample yields 130,000 to 150,000 clones, more than 90% seen once. The sample taken for sequencing was blood. These receptors were taken from a young man in good health.

CDR3 nucleotide sequence: TGCGCCAGCAGCTTGGCCGGATGGAACACTGAAGCTTTCTTT. Protein sequence: CASSLAGWNTEAFF. The V gene is TRBV5-1, the J gene TRBJ1-1; no clear D. The germline CDR1 and CDR2 sequences are SGHRS and YFSETQ. V was clipped by 0 bases and J by 1 base, with 7 bases between them. This CDR3 is 14 amino acids long.

The chain has TRBV7-9 and TRBJ1-5; weak D call: TRBD1 (5 bases). This CDR3 has 15 residues. V lost 0 bases, J lost 5 bases, and 11 bases lay in between. Germline CDR1 SEHNR, CDR2 FQNEAQ (reference sequence). CDR3 sequence (DNA): TGTGCCAGCAGCTTAGCGGGGGATATTTATCAGCCCCAGCATTTT. This encodes CASSLAGDIYQPQHF.

This chain links TRBV6-5 with TRBJ1-4; 7 bases line up with TRBD1. The CDR3 sequence is 12 residues long. CDR1 MNHEY and CDR2 SVGAGI come from the germline V gene. V lost 7 bases to trimming and J lost 7 bases; unmatched junction nucleotides: 3. Here the CDR3 reads CASKQGGEKLFF. CDR3 nucleotide sequence: TGTGCCAGCAAGCAGGGGGGTGAAAAACTGTTTTTT.

The chain carries TRBV29-1 and TRBJ1-1, with D perhaps TRBD1 (6 bases). Germline assignment: CDR1 SQVTM and CDR2 ANQGSEA. The CDR3 has 13 residues. V lost 4 bases, J lost 6 bases, and 15 bases lay in between. CDR3 nucleotide sequence: TGCAGCGTTGCTTCAGGGGTTCTAGCTGAAGCTTTCTTT. This encodes CSVASGVLAEAFF.

The chain joins TRBV5-5 to TRBJ2-2, with TRBD1 matching over 8 bases. The germline V gene encodes CDR1 SGHKS and CDR2 YYEKEE (reference sequence). Trimming at V came to 5 bases and at J to 7 bases, leaving 4 bases not matched to a gene. The CDR3 has 13 residues. CDR3 loop: CASRTGAGGELFF. The CDR3 bases are TGTGCCAGCAGGACAGGGGCCGGCGGGGAGCTGTTTTTT.